The rows below give T cell receptor beta chains drawn from one sample of a study of neurological immune-mediated disorders. TCRdb called the 5' RACE reads again in MiXCR, with one record for every CDR3 protein. The repertoire holds about 50,000 distinct CDR3 sequences, with roughly 2% as singletons. The sample consisted of PBMCs. These receptors all stem from a woman in her thirties or forties with multiple sclerosis. Both conserved end residues are part of each CDR3. Each record gives: V gene, J gene, CDR3 protein.

V gene: TRBV5-1
J gene: TRBJ1-5
CDR3 protein: CASGSTPGQPQHF

V gene: TRBV6-1
J gene: TRBJ2-7
CDR3 protein: CASTSLSSYEQYF

V gene: TRBV5-1
J gene: TRBJ2-1
CDR3 protein: CASSLRASGVYNEQFF

V gene: TRBV5-1
J gene: TRBJ2-2
CDR3 protein: CASSLPGTTGELFF

V gene: TRBV7-6
J gene: TRBJ2-7
CDR3 protein: CASSLRGDRVHEQYF

V gene: TRBV12-3/TRBV12-4
J gene: TRBJ2-1
CDR3 protein: CASSLGRGYGTRRPSFNEQFF

V gene: TRBV7-8
J gene: TRBJ2-3
CDR3 protein: CASSSAGGDTQYF

V gene: TRBV3-1
J gene: TRBJ2-7
CDR3 protein: CASSQGSKGAAEQYF

V gene: TRBV7-2
J gene: TRBJ1-5
CDR3 protein: CASSSQINQPQHF

V gene: TRBV10-3
J gene: TRBJ2-1
CDR3 protein: CAISESMQAGGPSYNEQFF

V gene: TRBV5-1
J gene: TRBJ2-4
CDR3 protein: CASSFGQMNIQYF

V gene: TRBV5-1
J gene: TRBJ1-1
CDR3 protein: CASSLDGRGDTEAFF

V gene: TRBV9
J gene: TRBJ1-1
CDR3 protein: CASAALGTGIRTEAFF

V gene: TRBV13
J gene: TRBJ2-1
CDR3 protein: CASSFPGLQEEQFF

V gene: TRBV27
J gene: TRBJ2-3
CDR3 protein: CASSHQLTDTQYF

V gene: TRBV5-6
J gene: TRBJ2-7
CDR3 protein: CASSTINEQYF

V gene: TRBV7-2
J gene: TRBJ1-5
CDR3 protein: CASSLQGHQPQHF

V gene: TRBV10-3
J gene: TRBJ2-7
CDR3 protein: CAIGDGSYEQYF

V gene: TRBV10-3
J gene: TRBJ2-7
CDR3 protein: CASSVSGGSSYEQYF

V gene: TRBV5-1
J gene: TRBJ2-7
CDR3 protein: CASSLLPGQGLNEQYF

V gene: TRBV20-1
J gene: TRBJ1-1
CDR3 protein: CSASSSGFTEAFF

V gene: TRBV9
J gene: TRBJ2-5
CDR3 protein: CASSVAGAEETQYF

V gene: TRBV12-3/TRBV12-4
J gene: TRBJ1-2
CDR3 protein: CASSFGFLNYGYTF

V gene: TRBV18
J gene: TRBJ2-3
CDR3 protein: CASSPPWTSGEDTQYF

V gene: TRBV3-1
J gene: TRBJ1-1
CDR3 protein: CASSPLGGTEAFF

V gene: TRBV12-3/TRBV12-4
J gene: TRBJ1-2
CDR3 protein: CASGRDNSNYGYTF

V gene: TRBV9
J gene: TRBJ1-2
CDR3 protein: CASSPRQGSDYGYTF

V gene: TRBV6-5
J gene: TRBJ1-4
CDR3 protein: CASSLDRGRGKLFF

V gene: TRBV5-1
J gene: TRBJ2-1
CDR3 protein: CASSQGQNYNEQFF

V gene: TRBV20-1
J gene: TRBJ1-5
CDR3 protein: CSARDSGNQPQHF

V gene: TRBV5-1
J gene: TRBJ2-3
CDR3 protein: CASSLAGTDTQYF

V gene: TRBV11-3
J gene: TRBJ2-5
CDR3 protein: CASSLRAGETQYF

V gene: TRBV9
J gene: TRBJ2-4
CDR3 protein: CASSPGGRRNIQYF

V gene: TRBV15
J gene: TRBJ2-3
CDR3 protein: CATSRGLVRDTQYF

V gene: TRBV7-3
J gene: TRBJ2-2
CDR3 protein: CASSFASTGYTGELFF

V gene: TRBV20-1
J gene: TRBJ2-7
CDR3 protein: CSARDGRNYEQYF

V gene: TRBV15
J gene: TRBJ2-3
CDR3 protein: CATSSLGQTRQGGSDTQYF

V gene: TRBV15
J gene: TRBJ2-7
CDR3 protein: CATSRRAASYEQYF

V gene: TRBV20-1
J gene: TRBJ2-1
CDR3 protein: CSASGLTVGNEQFF

V gene: TRBV5-1
J gene: TRBJ1-1
CDR3 protein: CASSLAGGVSTEAFF

V gene: TRBV7-2
J gene: TRBJ1-5
CDR3 protein: CASSLAGGIQHF

V gene: TRBV3-1
J gene: TRBJ1-1
CDR3 protein: CASSQREAEGEAFF